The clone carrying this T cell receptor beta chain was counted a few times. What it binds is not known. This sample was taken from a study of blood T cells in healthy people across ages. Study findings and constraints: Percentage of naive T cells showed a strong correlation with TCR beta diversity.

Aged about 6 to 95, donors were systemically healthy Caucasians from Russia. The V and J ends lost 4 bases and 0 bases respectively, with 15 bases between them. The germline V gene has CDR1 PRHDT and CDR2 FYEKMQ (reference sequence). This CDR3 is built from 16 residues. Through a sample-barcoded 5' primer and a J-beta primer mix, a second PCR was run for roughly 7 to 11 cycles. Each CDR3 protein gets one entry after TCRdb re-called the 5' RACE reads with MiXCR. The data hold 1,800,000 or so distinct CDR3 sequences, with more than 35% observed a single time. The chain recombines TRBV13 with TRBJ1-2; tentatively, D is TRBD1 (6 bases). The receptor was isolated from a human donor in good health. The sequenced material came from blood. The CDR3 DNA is TGTGCCAGCAGCTCAATACAGGGAGGCGCTAACTATGGCTACACCTTC. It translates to CASSSIQGGANYGYTF.